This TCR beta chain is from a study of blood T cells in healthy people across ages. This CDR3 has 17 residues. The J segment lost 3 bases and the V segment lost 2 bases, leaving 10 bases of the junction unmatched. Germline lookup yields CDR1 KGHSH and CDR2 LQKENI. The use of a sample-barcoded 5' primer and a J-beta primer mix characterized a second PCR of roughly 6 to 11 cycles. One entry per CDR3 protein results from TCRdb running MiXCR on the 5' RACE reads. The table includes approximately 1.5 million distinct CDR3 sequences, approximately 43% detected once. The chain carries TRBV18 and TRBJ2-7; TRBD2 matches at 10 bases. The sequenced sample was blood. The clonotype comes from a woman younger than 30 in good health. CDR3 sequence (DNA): TGTGCCAGCTCACCATCAGGAGGGCTAGCGGGAGTCTACGAGCAGTACTTC. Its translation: CASSPSGGLAGVYEQYF.